The entry below gives a single T cell receptor beta chain sequence along with its context. This clone was found a few times. Its antigen remains unidentified. Per-base quality was not reported, and no clone a single base away is much larger than it. The High Capacity cDNA Reverse Transcription Kit was used to reverse transcribe all of the isolated RNA, meaning that expressed TCRB transcripts were what got sequenced. Deep immunoSEQ sequencing was performed on naive, central memory and regulatory T cell samples, with an average of around 3.4 million total reads per sample. After sorted cells were lysed in RLT buffer, RNA was extracted with DNase-treated RNeasy Micro or Mini kits, with the choice depending on cell number. To prevent cross-contamination, every cell subset was processed on its own, while patient and healthy donor samples were processed together. The immunoSEQ multiplex PCR was used to amplify TCRB sequences from cDNA, yielding 87-bp fragments that span the CDR3 region. Sequencing of the amplicons was done on the Illumina HiSeq platform. The published analysis was carried out like this. Synthetic template baselines were used to correct PCR bias computationally, reads within Hamming distance 2 were collapsed, and singletons that could not be merged were discarded. Reads were aligned to IMGT to assign V, D and J genes, CDR3 length, and insertions or deletions at six rearrangement sites. Within each subset, clonotype counts were normalized to sorted cell number, after which true diversity and Gini coefficients were computed with the tcR R package. The overlap coefficient, calculated on TCRB nucleotide sequences, was used to quantify repertoire sharing. Out-of-frame TCRB sequences from naive cells were analyzed to stand in for the pre-selection repertoire. In its TCRdb copy, this immuneACCESS table keeps in-frame sequences only and misses some clones. Where compared with another copy, unresolved V genes explain less than half of these, and the others have no known cause. V and J calls and clone size come straight from that table; D and trimming were deduced from the DNA. The sample yields 250,000 to 300,000 clones; around 22% were counted once. The ten largest clones represent roughly 0.011% of the sample.

This entry is derived from a study of beta chain features in type 1 diabetes (dated by TCRdb to 2017 to 2018). Study-level background: Patients and healthy donors did not differ in mean age, gender distribution, total cell number or subset yield. A total of some 110 million sorted cells were examined across all samples, and a strong correlation was observed between cell number per subset and RNA yield. The study compared TCRB repertoires of sorted circulating CD4+ T cell subsets between recently diagnosed type 1 diabetes patients and matched healthy donors. Regulatory and stem cell-like memory subsets were isolated from only 8 patients and roughly 8 healthy donors, whereas naive and central memory subsets came from all 28 donors. Overall study results and their limits: Because cDNA was sequenced instead of genomic DNA, highly expressing activated cells could be over-represented, though the groups showed no difference in activation or CD3 levels. Shorter templates might have been favored by PCR, but patient and control samples were amplified and corrected together, so both groups would have been affected equally by any skew. Because small numbers of individuals were included in the HLA sub-analyses, any influence of HLA type on TCRB rearrangement was left unresolved. Type 1 diabetes patients showed a moderate but significant shortening of TCRB CDR3 length in all four CD4+ subsets. Patients with type 1 diabetes made fewer insertions and deleted more nucleotides at VDJ recombination sites, implying thymic rearrangement abnormalities. Naive, central memory and regulatory TCRB repertoires appeared to be more similar among patients than among healthy donors.

V and J lose 3 bases and 2 bases, and a span of 13 bases separates them. The germline V gene encodes CDR1 SGHDN and CDR2 FVKESK. Spanning cysteine to phenylalanine, the CDR3 consists of 15 amino acids. The CDR3 DNA has 45 bases and is translated from base 1. Each donor gave one peripheral blood draw, roughly 0.11 L on average, collected into heparinised tubes. Using a panel that included CD45RO, CCR7, CD25, CD127, CD95 and CD27, naive, central memory, regulatory and stem cell-like memory CD4+ T cells were sorted on a BD FACSAria II. A purity above 95% was achieved for all sorted populations. Right away, PBMCs were isolated by Lymphoprep density gradient centrifugation and were stained directly, with no culture step. To minimize batch effects, samples were stained and sorted in pairs, one healthy donor with one patient per experiment.

This sequence was found in a woman aged 25 to 45 with type 1 diabetes. The chain is assembled from TRBV14 and TRBJ1-2; the D region possibly corresponds to TRBD1 (5 bases align). The sample was naive CD4+ T cells from blood. The cell subset or site label corresponds to: true naive CD4+ T cells. The CDR3 reads CASSQTGLANYGYTF. The bases read TGTGCCAGCAGCCAGACGGGACTTGCCAACTATGGCTACACCTTC. With the rest looked up from the reference TRBV14 and TRBJ1-2 genes rather than sequenced, the full variable domain is EAGVTQFPSHSVIEKGQTVTLRCDPISGHDNLYWYRRVMGKEIKFLLHFVKESKQDESGMPNNRFLAERTGGTYSTLKVQPAELEDSGVYFCASSQTGLANYGYTFGSGTRLTVV.